The table lists the clone carrying this T cell receptor beta chain with a few counts. The data were taken from a study of T-cell reconstitution after alpha-beta-depleted transplantation in children. Molecular barcoding with unique molecular identifiers was used for the TCRbeta library. TCRdb processed the PCR reads anew with MiXCR; each CDR3 protein has one entry. The table lists hundreds of thousands of distinct CDR3 sequences, 10% to 15% of them singletons. This CDR3 has 15 amino acids. Germline lookup yields CDR1 DFQATT and CDR2 SNEGSKA (reference sequence). V shed 3 bases, J shed 5 bases, and the junction held 10 bases outside the gene matches.

V is TRBV20-1 and J is TRBJ2-1; 7 bases match TRBD2. The sample here was PBMCs, mostly from graft donor cells, taken 360 days after TCRalphabeta/CD19-depleted stem cell transplant. The TCR originated in a male patient younger than 18 who had a stem cell transplant for acute myeloid leukemia, so the T cells may come from the graft donor. The CDR3 nucleotides read TGCAGTGCTAGCAGACTAGCATTTCCTCACAATGAGCAGTTCTTC. Its translation is CSASRLAFPHNEQFF.